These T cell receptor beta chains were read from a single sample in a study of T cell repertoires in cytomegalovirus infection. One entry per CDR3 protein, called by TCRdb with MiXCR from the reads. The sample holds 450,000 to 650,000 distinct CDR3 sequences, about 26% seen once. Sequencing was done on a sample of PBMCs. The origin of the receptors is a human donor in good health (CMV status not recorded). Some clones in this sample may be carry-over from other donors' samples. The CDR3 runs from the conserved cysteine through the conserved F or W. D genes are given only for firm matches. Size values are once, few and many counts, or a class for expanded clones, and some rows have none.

CASSLPRANSPLHF,TGTGCCAGCAGTTTGCCCAGGGCAAATTCACCCCTCCACTTT,TRBJ1-6,TRBV28,.,.
CAIRDGLRDASGTISQETQYF,TGTGCCATCAGGGATGGGTTGAGGGATGCTAGCGGGACGATCTCCCAAGAGACCCAGTACTTC,TRBJ2-5,TRBV10-3,.,TRBD2
CASAPRGQTNTGELFF,TGTGCCAGCGCACCCAGGGGACAGACGAACACCGGGGAGCTGTTTTTT,TRBJ2-2,TRBV12-3/TRBV12-4,many,TRBD1
CASSGTGGQSSGANVLTF,TGTGCCAGCAGTGGAACCGGGGGGCAAAGCTCTGGGGCCAACGTCCTGACTTTC,TRBJ2-6,TRBV6-1,many,.
CASSMGAGGREAFF,TGTGCCAGTAGTATGGGGGCCGGGGGGCGCGAAGCTTTCTTT,TRBJ1-1,TRBV19,.,.
CASGPGPSAYNEQFF,TGTGCTAGTGGTCCCGGGCCTAGCGCTTACAATGAGCAGTTCTTC,TRBJ2-1,TRBV12-5,.,.
CASSATGVSMPTRFDTQYF,TGTGCCAGCAGTGCCACGGGCGTTTCCATGCCTACTAGATTCGATACGCAGTATTTT,TRBJ2-3,TRBV6-4,.,.
CASSLQVWGATGELFF,TGTGCCAGCAGCCTACAAGTTTGGGGAGCCACCGGGGAGCTGTTTTTT,TRBJ2-2,TRBV7-9,few,.
CASSSGLAGSYAYEQYF,TGCGCCAGCAGCTCGGGACTAGCGGGGTCATATGCCTACGAGCAGTACTTC,TRBJ2-7,TRBV5-1,.,TRBD2
CASSQSTETTQYF,TGCGCCAGCAGCCAATCAACTGAAACTACGCAGTATTTT,TRBJ2-3,TRBV4-1,many,.
CASSLQSRARGKDTEAFF,TGTGCCAGCAGCTTACAGTCTAGGGCCCGAGGTAAGGACACTGAAGCTTTCTTT,TRBJ1-1,TRBV7-2,.,.
CASTPPGLKNTEAFF,TGTGCCAGCACCCCGCCGGGACTTAAGAACACTGAAGCTTTCTTT,TRBJ1-1,TRBV12-3/TRBV12-4,.,.
CSATAPPDRDLGQFF,TGCAGTGCCACCGCTCCCCCGGACAGAGACCTTGGGCAGTTCTTC,TRBJ2-1,TRBV20-1,.,.
CASSYRSGRVNEQFF,TGTGCCAGCAGTTATAGGAGCGGGAGGGTCAATGAGCAGTTCTTC,TRBJ2-1,TRBV6-2/TRBV6-3,.,TRBD2
CASSRPGRGDEQYF,TGTGCCAGCTCTAGGCCGGGCAGGGGAGATGAGCAGTACTTC,TRBJ2-7,TRBV28,few,.
CASSARPTNPNTEAFF,TGTGCCAGCAGCGCCCGACCGACGAATCCGAACACTGAAGCTTTCTTT,TRBJ1-1,TRBV12-3/TRBV12-4,.,.
CASSQQGPNTEAFF,TGTGCCAGCAGTCAACAGGGCCCGAACACTGAAGCTTTCTTT,TRBJ1-1,TRBV6-4,few,.
CASSRDRVAYEQYF,TGTGCCAGCAGCCGCGACAGGGTCGCCTACGAGCAGTACTTC,TRBJ2-7,TRBV7-2,.,TRBD1
CASSFAEPSDTQYF,TGTGCCAGCAGTTTCGCCGAACCCTCAGATACGCAGTATTTT,TRBJ2-3,TRBV12-3/TRBV12-4,few,.
CASSMGGFSRGAVF,TGTGCCAGCAGCATGGGGGGGTTTAGCCGGGGAGCTGTTTTT,TRBJ2-2,TRBV7-8,.,TRBD2
CASSWRTFLTF,TGTGCCAGCAGCTGGAGGACATTCCTGACTTTC,TRBJ2-6,TRBV11-3,.,.
CASSLLAGDPETQYF,TGTGCCAGCAGCCTACTAGCGGGAGATCCGGAGACCCAGTACTTC,TRBJ2-5,TRBV7-3,.,TRBD2
CASSYINGAQYF,TGTGCCAGCAGTTACATCAATGGGGCCCAGTACTTC,TRBJ2-5,TRBV6-5,.,.
CATFQGRSTDTQYF,TGTGCCACTTTTCAGGGGCGAAGCACAGATACGCAGTATTTT,TRBJ2-3,TRBV28,.,.
CASSLPSGSLQYEQYF,TGTGCCAGCAGCTTGCCTAGCGGGAGCCTCCAATACGAGCAGTACTTC,TRBJ2-7,TRBV5-4,few,TRBD2
CASSQDLSGTGYKGNQPQHF,TGCGCCAGCAGCCAAGATCTAAGCGGGACAGGGTACAAAGGGAATCAGCCCCAGCATTTT,TRBJ1-5,TRBV4-1,few,TRBD1
CASSSNRETQYF,TGTGCCAGCAGCTCGAACCGGGAGACCCAGTACTTC,TRBJ2-5,TRBV7-2,many,.
CASSFGTSGRKDEQFF,TGTGCCAGCAGCTTCGGGACTAGCGGGAGGAAAGATGAGCAGTTCTTC,TRBJ2-1,TRBV7-6,few,TRBD2
CASSQEIGTSETSYEQYF,TGTGCCAGCAGCCAAGAGATTGGGACTAGCGAGACCTCCTACGAGCAGTACTTC,TRBJ2-7,TRBV4-2,few,TRBD2
CASSQNPDRDGFSAEAFF,TGCGCCAGCAGCCAAAACCCCGACAGGGATGGCTTTAGTGCTGAAGCTTTCTTT,TRBJ1-1,TRBV4-1,few,TRBD1
CASSSTDRGNQPQHF,TGTGCCAGCAGCTCCACAGACAGGGGGAATCAGCCCCAGCATTTT,TRBJ1-5,TRBV7-9,.,TRBD1
CATSDPGMNYGYTF,TGTGCCACCAGTGATCCCGGGATGAACTATGGCTACACCTTC,TRBJ1-2,TRBV24-1,.,.
CASSLEPGRGHGYTF,TGTGCCAGCAGCTTAGAGCCAGGGCGCGGGCATGGCTACACCTTC,TRBJ1-2,TRBV7-9,few,.
CASSLHGQGGTEAFF,TGTGCCAGCAGCCTTCATGGACAGGGAGGAACTGAAGCTTTCTTT,TRBJ1-1,TRBV7-6,few,TRBD1
CASSTGGLSKNIQYF,TGTGCCAGCAGCACAGGGGGCTTGTCCAAAAACATTCAGTACTTC,TRBJ2-4,TRBV7-8,many,TRBD1
CASSEALIGRQYF,TGTGCCAGCAGTGAAGCGCTGATTGGGCGCCAGTATTTT,TRBJ2-3,TRBV6-1,few,.
CASGRRGGSGNTDTQYF,TGTGCCAGCGGACGCAGGGGCGGGAGTGGAAACACAGATACGCAGTATTTT,TRBJ2-3,TRBV5-4,.,.
CASKGFGGREETQYF,TGTGCCAGCAAAGGGTTTGGCGGGAGGGAAGAGACCCAGTACTTC,TRBJ2-5,TRBV28,.,TRBD2
CASTTGGRAEAFF,TGTGCCAGTACAACAGGGGGCCGGGCTGAAGCTTTCTTT,TRBJ1-1,TRBV7-2,many,TRBD1
CASSPGTSFNEQFF,TGTGCCAGCAGCCCCGGGACTAGTTTCAATGAGCAGTTCTTC,TRBJ2-1,TRBV6-2/TRBV6-3,few,TRBD2
CASTRDQLKEQYF,TGTGCCAGCACTAGGGACCAACTGAAGGAGCAGTACTTC,TRBJ2-7,TRBV6-1,few,.
CASSGTGVGNQPQHF,TGTGCCAGTAGTGGTACAGGGGTTGGCAATCAGCCCCAGCATTTT,TRBJ1-5,TRBV19,.,TRBD1